Listed here are 30 T cell receptor beta chains from one sample, sequenced in a study of cytomegalovirus exposure and HLA in healthy donors. The PCR was carried out with 60 Vbeta primers and 13 Jbeta primers. Clones were read by immunoSEQ multiplex PCR, and TCRdb kept only the in-frame ones, dropping some. The data hold about 99,000 clones, with over 75% observed a single time. The sequencing input was PBMCs. These receptors were collected from a woman aged 18-29 years in good health and CMV-seropositive.

The chain links TRBV30 to TRBJ2-2; 8 bases align to TRBD2. The V gene's germline CDR1 is GTSNPN and CDR2 SVGIG (reference sequence). V shed 6 bases and J 5 bases; nucleotides not matched to a gene: 11. CDR3 size: 15 residues. The CDR3 sequence is CACPVLAGGTGELFF. The CDR3 coding sequence is TGTGCCTGTCCCGTTCTCGCGGGAGGTACCGGGGAGCTGTTTTTT.

J is TRBJ2-2 and V is TRBV5-1; tentative D call: TRBD2 (6 bases). The CDR3 runs 16 residues. CDR1 and CDR2 from the germline V gene are SGHRS and YFSETQ. The V gene lost 5 bases and the J gene lost 4 bases, with 18 bases spanning the gap. CDR3 bases: TGCGCCAGCAGTCCGGGTGGGACTTTCCCCACCGGGGAGCTGTTTTTT. Translation: CASSPGGTFPTGELFF. The whole variable domain, remainder taken from reference TRBV5-1 and TRBJ2-2, is KAGVTQTPRYLIKTRGQQVTLSCSPISGHRSVSWYQQTPGQGLQFLFEYFSETQRNKGNFPGRFSGRQFSNSRSEMNVSTLELGDSALYLCASSPGGTFPTGELFFGEGSRLTVL.

This clone is a singleton in its sample. The chain employs TRBV5-6 and TRBJ1-5; 7 nucleotides agree with TRBD1. Germline V gives CDR1 SGHDT, CDR2 YYEEEE. This CDR3 spans 15 amino acids. Trimming removed 4 bases from V and 3 bases from J; junction bases left unmatched: 7. The CDR3 DNA is TGTGCCAGCAGCCGTGGGACAGTGCACAATCAGCCCCAGCATTTT. It specifies CASSRGTVHNQPQHF.

The V and J genes are TRBV11-2 and TRBJ2-5; no firm D call. The germline CDR1 and CDR2 sequences are SGHAT and FQNNGV. Trimming stripped 4 bases from V and 5 bases from J, with 14 bases between. CDR3 length equals 14 residues. The CDR3 DNA follows: TGTGCCAGCAGCTCGAGTACGGAGAGGGAGACCCAGTACTTC. Its protein product is CASSSSTERETQYF.

V gene TRBV2 combines with J gene TRBJ2-5; D not resolved. This CDR3 is built from 13 residues. V lost 6 bases to trimming and J lost 5 bases, with 13 bases between them. Germline CDR1 reads SNHLY; CDR2 reads FYNNEI. The CDR3 here is CASSEDLYETQYF. DNA of the CDR3: TGTGCCAGCAGCGAGGATCTCTACGAGACCCAGTACTTC.

This rearrangement joins TRBV10-1 to TRBJ2-7; 8 nucleotides match TRBD1. V shed 2 bases, J shed 6 bases, and the junction held 12 bases outside the gene matches. Germline values: CDR1 WNHNN, CDR2 SYGVQD (reference sequence). CDR3 size: 16 residues. This chain's CDR3 is CASSEPQYRGLFEQYF. DNA of the CDR3: TGCGCCAGCAGTGAGCCGCAGTACAGGGGGTTATTCGAGCAGTACTTC.

The V gene is TRBV28, the J gene TRBJ1-5; no clear D. The CDR3 runs to 14 residues. In germline, CDR1 is MDHEN, CDR2 SYDVKM. Between the trimmed V and J ends, which lost 3 bases and 3 bases, there was a span of 9 bases. This chain's CDR3 is CASSLVGDNQPQHF. CDR3 DNA: TGTGCCAGCAGTTTGGTGGGAGACAATCAGCCCCAGCATTTT. The entire variable domain, with the rest obtained from reference TRBV28 and TRBJ1-5, is as follows: DVKVTQSSRYLVKRTGEKVFLECVQDMDHENMFWYRQDPGLGLRLIYFSYDVKMKEKGDIPEGYSVSREKKERFSLILESASTNQTSMYLCASSLVGDNQPQHFGDGTRLSIL.

The chain combines TRBV11-2 with TRBJ2-1; no clear D gene. This CDR3 is 15 amino acids long. In germline, CDR1 is SGHAT, CDR2 FQNNGV. Between the trimmed V and J ends, which lost 1 base and 0 bases, there was a span of 7 bases. The CDR3 DNA sequence: TGTGCCAGCAGCTTAGTAGTGGTCTCCTACAATGAGCAGTTCTTC. Protein: CASSLVVVSYNEQFF.

V usage is TRBV30 and J usage is TRBJ2-6, with D perhaps TRBD1 (6 bases). The CDR3 covers 15 residues. The ends were cut back, 5 bases at V and 2 bases at J, with 13 bases in the middle. The germline V gene has CDR1 GTSNPN and CDR2 SVGIG (reference sequence). The CDR3: CAWLRGNPGANVLTF. CDR3 bases: TGTGCCTGGCTCAGGGGAAACCCTGGGGCCAACGTCCTGACTTTC.

This chain's CDR3 is CASSLDRGSGNTIYF. CDR3 sequence (DNA): TGCGCCAGCAGCTTGGACAGGGGCTCTGGAAACACCATATATTTT. The chain recombines TRBV5-1 with TRBJ1-3; 7 nucleotides agree with TRBD1. This CDR3 has 15 residues. V gave up 0 bases and J gave up 0 bases; unmatched junction bases: 0. The germline gives CDR1 SGHRS, CDR2 YFSETQ.

This clone was counted a single time. This chain connects TRBV15 to TRBJ1-1; 10 bases map to TRBD1. This CDR3 has 15 residues. CDR1 is LNHNV and CDR2 is YYDKDF in the germline V gene (reference sequence). Trimming cost V 1 base and J 11 bases; bases outside gene matches: 10. For the CDR3, the DNA is TGTGCCACCAGCAGAGGACAGGGGGCCAGTTCCGCGGCTTTCTTT. This codes for CATSRGQGASSAAFF.

The chain joins TRBV4-2 to TRBJ2-5, with TRBD2 identical over 16 bases. The ends lost 4 bases at V and 5 bases at J; junction bases unmatched: 10. The CDR3 is 18 amino acids. Germline values: CDR1 LGHNA, CDR2 YNFKEQ. CDR3 protein: CASSPLGGTSGRVETQYF. In DNA, the CDR3 is TGTGCCAGCAGCCCTCTTGGGGGGACTAGCGGGAGGGTGGAGACCCAGTACTTC.

The chain links TRBV7-2 to TRBJ2-3; 8 bases align to TRBD2. Trimming removed 2 bases from V and 2 bases from J; junction bases left unmatched: 12. Germline CDR1 is SGHTA and CDR2 is FQGNSA. The CDR3 contains 18 residues. CDR3 amino acids: CASSLRGASGSITDTQYF. The CDR3 region has the DNA TGTGCCAGCAGCTTAAGGGGGGCCAGCGGGAGCATCACAGATACGCAGTATTTT.

The CDR3 loop is CASSLSARSSYEQYF. The CDR3 DNA is TGTGCCAGCAGTTTATCCGCTAGAAGCTCCTACGAGCAGTACTTC. The chain links TRBV28 to TRBJ2-7, with D unresolved. CDR3 size: 15 residues. V was trimmed by 1 base and J by 0 bases, leaving 10 bases between them. Germline V lookup: CDR1 MDHEN, CDR2 SYDVKM.

This chain connects TRBV6-1 to TRBJ2-1; possible D gene TRBD2, 5 bases. CDR3 size: 16 residues. V was pared by 2 bases and J by 1 base, with 12 bases between. CDR1 and CDR2 (germline): MNHNS, SASEGT. CDR3 nucleotides: TGTGCCAGCAGTGAACAGGCTCGGACTTCCTACAATGAGCAGTTCTTC. Its protein is CASSEQARTSYNEQFF.

This chain joins TRBV28 and TRBJ2-2, with a weak D call TRBD2 (6 bases). CDR1 MDHEN and CDR2 SYDVKM come from the germline V gene. The CDR3 has 15 residues. V lost 6 bases and J lost 3, with 14 bases in between. Here the CDR3 DNA reads TGTGCCAGCAGCCTGGAGGGCCGGTACACCGGGGAGCTGTTTTTT. Translation: CASSLEGRYTGELFF. The full variable domain, in which reference TRBV28 and TRBJ2-2 provide the parts outside the CDR3, is DVKVTQSSRYLVKRTGEKVFLECVQDMDHENMFWYRQDPGLGLRLIYFSYDVKMKEKGDIPEGYSVSREKKERFSLILESASTNQTSMYLCASSLEGRYTGELFFGEGSRLTVL.

This chain joins TRBV6-1 and TRBJ1-1; no reliable D call. Trimming took 4 bases from V and 0 from J, leaving 9 bases between them. Germline V CDR1 and CDR2: MNHNS, SASEGT. The CDR3 runs to 14 residues. In nucleotides, the CDR3 is TGTGCCAGCAGTGGCAGTGTCTTGAACACTGAAGCTTTCTTT. Its protein product is CASSGSVLNTEAFF.

The chain has TRBV11-2 and TRBJ2-3, with 8 bases that match TRBD1. The CDR3 sequence is 16 residues long. V trimming: 2 bases; J trimming: 6 bases; junction bases outside the gene matches: 10. Germline lookup yields CDR1 SGHAT and CDR2 FQNNGV. The CDR3 nucleotides are TGTGCCAGCAGCTTAACCGGGACAGGACTCTGGGATACGCAGTATTTT. The encoded protein is CASSLTGTGLWDTQYF.

The genes are TRBV27 and TRBJ2-3, with D possibly matching TRBD2 (5 bases). V was clipped by 2 bases and J by 7 bases, with 19 bases between them. This CDR3 has 16 amino acids. CDR1 is MNHEY and CDR2 is SMNVEV in the germline V gene (reference sequence). The DNA for the CDR3 is TGTGCCAGCAGTTTAAGGCGGGCAGTTCCTGGGAATACGCAGTATTTT. It codes for CASSLRRAVPGNTQYF.

Note on this clone: Compared with germline, one end of the junction differs, possibly owing to a read error. The chain couples TRBV6-5 to TRBJ2-7; 9 nucleotides agree with TRBD2. This CDR3 contains 12 residues. The germline V gene has CDR1 MNHEY and CDR2 SVGAGI. CDR3 DNA sequence: TGTGCCAGCAGTTCCGGGACTAGCCAATTGCACTTC. Its translation: CASSSGTSQLHF.

The chain uses TRBV6-6 and TRBJ2-1; maybe TRBD2 (5 bases). The CDR3 extends over 14 amino acids. Germline values: CDR1 MNHNY, CDR2 SVGAGI (reference sequence). Trimming left V 2 bases short and J 6 bases short, with 11 bases between. In DNA, the CDR3 is TGTGCCAGCAGTTACGGACTTTCTGCCAATGAGCAGTTCTTC. The encoded protein is CASSYGLSANEQFF.

This clone was seen a handful of times. The chain links TRBV10-3 to TRBJ2-7, with 10 bases that match TRBD2. Trimming removed 2 bases from V and 3 bases from J; junction bases left unmatched: 4. Per the germline V gene, CDR1 is ENHRY and CDR2 is SYGVKD. The CDR3 length is 15 residues. Written as DNA, the CDR3 is TGTGCCATCAGTGAGGCTCGGACTAGCGGCTACGAGCAGTACTTC. This translates into CAISEARTSGYEQYF.

This chain links TRBV6-6 with TRBJ1-1; D remains ambiguous. Trimming left V 6 bases short and J 0 bases short, with 14 bases between. Germline CDR1 and CDR2: MNHNY and SVGAGI (reference sequence). The CDR3 has 15 residues. The CDR3 loop reads CASSPIWELNTEAFF. CDR3 DNA: TGTGCCAGCAGCCCCATTTGGGAGTTGAACACTGAAGCTTTCTTT.

This clone was found a few times. The CDR3 region is CASSPTNSGHNTGELFF. The DNA for the CDR3 is TGTGCCAGCAGCCCCACTAACTCCGGACATAACACCGGGGAGCTGTTTTTT. The chain is built from TRBV9 and TRBJ2-2, with D perhaps matching TRBD1 (5 bases). CDR1 is SGDLS, CDR2 YYNGEE, per germline. V lost 4 bases and J 2 bases, leaving 18 bases between the germline ends. There are 17 residues in the CDR3.

This clone was observed once. The chain carries TRBV5-1 and TRBJ2-7; 7 bases align to TRBD2. This CDR3 has 15 residues. V shed 2 bases and J 0 bases; nucleotides not matched to a gene: 5. Germline V gene sequence: CDR1 SGHRS, CDR2 YFSETQ. The CDR3 DNA follows: TGCGCCAGCAGCTTAAGGGGAGGGCCCTCCTACGAGCAGTACTTC. It translates to CASSLRGGPSYEQYF.

This sequence joins TRBV5-6 and TRBJ1-1; tentatively, D is TRBD1 (6 bases). Germline V lookup: CDR1 SGHDT, CDR2 YYEEEE. There are 13 residues in the CDR3. The germline V and J ends were trimmed by 4 bases and 1 base, with 8 bases remaining between them. The CDR3, as DNA: TGTGCCAGCAGCAAAGGGGGGAACACTGAAGCTTTCTTT. It codes for CASSKGGNTEAFF.

The chain recombines TRBV27 with TRBJ2-2; D unclear. In germline, CDR1 is MNHEY, CDR2 SMNVEV (reference sequence). The V end was cut by 6 bases, the J end by 6 bases, with 8 bases between. The CDR3 is 12 amino acids. The CDR3: CASSPPAGELFF. The DNA for the CDR3 is TGTGCCAGCAGCCCCCCTGCCGGGGAGCTGTTTTTT.

The chain couples TRBV28 to TRBJ1-6; D is possibly TRBD1 (5 bases). CDR1 MDHEN and CDR2 SYDVKM come from the germline V gene. This CDR3 region has 14 residues. Trimming removed 5 bases at V and 8 bases at J, with 13 bases between. CDR3 sequence reads: CASSADGGYSPLHF. DNA for the CDR3: TGTGCCAGCAGTGCCGACGGGGGTTATTCACCCCTCCACTTT.

The rearrangement joins TRBV10-3 to TRBJ2-1; D call uncertain. The CDR3 runs 11 residues. Germline CDR1 ENHRY, CDR2 SYGVKD. The V end was cut by 5 bases, the J end by 7 bases, with 6 bases between. The CDR3 region has the DNA TGTGCCATCAGTCGAGGAAATGAGCAGTTCTTC. Amino acids: CAISRGNEQFF.

This clone was found a few times. The chain has TRBV4-1 and TRBJ1-5, with D perhaps matching TRBD1 (5 bases). Trimming shortened V by 0 bases and J by 9 bases, and 9 bases separated the two germline ends. Germline V gene data show CDR1 as MGHRA and CDR2 as YSYEKL. This CDR3 has 13 residues. For the CDR3, the DNA is TGCGCCAGCAGCCAAGATATCGGGGGGCCCCAGCATTTT. This codes for CASSQDIGGPQHF.